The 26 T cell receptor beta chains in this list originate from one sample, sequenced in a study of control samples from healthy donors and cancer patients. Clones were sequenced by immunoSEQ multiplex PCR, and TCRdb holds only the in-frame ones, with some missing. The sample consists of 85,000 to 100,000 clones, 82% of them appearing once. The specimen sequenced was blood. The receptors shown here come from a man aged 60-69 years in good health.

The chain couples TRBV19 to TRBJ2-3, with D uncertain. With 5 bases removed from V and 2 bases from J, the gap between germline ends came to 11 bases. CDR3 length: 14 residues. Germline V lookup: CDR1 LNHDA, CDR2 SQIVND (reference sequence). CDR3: CASSPPGDTDTQYF. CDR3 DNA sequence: TGTGCCAGTAGTCCCCCCGGCGACACAGATACGCAGTATTTT.

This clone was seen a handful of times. The CDR3 coding sequence is TGTGCCAGCAGCTTGCCGGGGAACACAGATACGCAGTATTTT. It specifies CASSLPGNTDTQYF. J is TRBJ2-3 and V is TRBV5-4; D may be TRBD2 (5 bases). Per the germline V gene, CDR1 is SGHNT and CDR2 is YYREEE (reference sequence). The V end was cut by 1 base, the J end by 2 bases, with 8 bases between. The CDR3 has 14 residues.

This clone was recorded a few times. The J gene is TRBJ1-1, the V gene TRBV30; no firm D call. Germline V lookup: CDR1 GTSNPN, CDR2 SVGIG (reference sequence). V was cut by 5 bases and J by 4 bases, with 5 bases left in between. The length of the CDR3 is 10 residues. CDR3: CAWSSTEAFF. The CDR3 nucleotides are TGTGCCTGGTCATCCACTGAAGCTTTCTTT.

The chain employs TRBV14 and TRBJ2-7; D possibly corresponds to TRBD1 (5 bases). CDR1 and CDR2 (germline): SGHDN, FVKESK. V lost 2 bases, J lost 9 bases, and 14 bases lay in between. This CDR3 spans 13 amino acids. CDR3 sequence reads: CASSQWAGNGQYF. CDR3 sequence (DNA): TGTGCCAGCAGCCAATGGGCAGGGAACGGGCAGTACTTC. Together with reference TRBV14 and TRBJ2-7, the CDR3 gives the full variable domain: EAGVTQFPSHSVIEKGQTVTLRCDPISGHDNLYWYRRVMGKEIKFLLHFVKESKQDESGMPNNRFLAERTGGTYSTLKVQPAELEDSGVYFCASSQWAGNGQYFGPGTRLTVT.

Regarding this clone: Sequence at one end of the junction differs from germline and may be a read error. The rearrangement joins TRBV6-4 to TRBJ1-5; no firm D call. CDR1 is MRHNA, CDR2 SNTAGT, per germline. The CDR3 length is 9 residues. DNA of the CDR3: TGTGCCAGCAGTGACCCCTTCAATTTT. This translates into CASSDPFNF.

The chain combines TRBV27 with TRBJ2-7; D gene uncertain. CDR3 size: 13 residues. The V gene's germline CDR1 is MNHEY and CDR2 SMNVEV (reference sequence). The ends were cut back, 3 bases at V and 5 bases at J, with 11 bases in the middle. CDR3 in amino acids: CASSLETPHEQYF. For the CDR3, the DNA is TGTGCCAGCAGTTTGGAGACGCCGCACGAGCAGTACTTC.

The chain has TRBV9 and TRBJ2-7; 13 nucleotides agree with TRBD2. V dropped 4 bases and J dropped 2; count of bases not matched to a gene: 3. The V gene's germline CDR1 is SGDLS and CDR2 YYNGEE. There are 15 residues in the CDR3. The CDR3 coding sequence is TGTGCCAGCAGCCCTGGGACTAGCGGGACCTACGAGCAGTACTTC. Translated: CASSPGTSGTYEQYF.

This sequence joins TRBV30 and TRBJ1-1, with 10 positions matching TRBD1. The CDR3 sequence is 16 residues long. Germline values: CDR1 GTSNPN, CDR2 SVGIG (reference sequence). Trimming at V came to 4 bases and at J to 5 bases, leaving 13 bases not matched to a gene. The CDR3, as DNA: TGTGCCTGGATCCCAAAGGGACAGGGGCAGGGGACTGAAGCTTTCTTT. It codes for CAWIPKGQGQGTEAFF.

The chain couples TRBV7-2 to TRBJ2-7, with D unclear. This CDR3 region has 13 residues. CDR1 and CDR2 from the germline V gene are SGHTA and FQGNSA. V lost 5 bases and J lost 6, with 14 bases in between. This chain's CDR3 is CASSGVRGGEQYF. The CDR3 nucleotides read TGTGCCAGCAGCGGGGTCCGCGGCGGCGAGCAGTACTTC.

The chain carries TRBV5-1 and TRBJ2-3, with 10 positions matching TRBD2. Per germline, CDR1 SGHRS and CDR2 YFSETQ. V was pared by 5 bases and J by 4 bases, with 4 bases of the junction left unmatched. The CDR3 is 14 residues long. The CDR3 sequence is CASRRLAGADTQYF. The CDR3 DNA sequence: TGCGCCAGCAGGCGACTAGCGGGCGCAGATACGCAGTATTTT.

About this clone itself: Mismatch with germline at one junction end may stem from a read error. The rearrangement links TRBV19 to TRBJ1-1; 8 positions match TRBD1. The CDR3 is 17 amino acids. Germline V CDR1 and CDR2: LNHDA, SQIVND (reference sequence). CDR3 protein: CASSGGTGVRSNAEAFF. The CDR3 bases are TGTGCCAGTAGTGGGGGGACAGGTGTCCGGTCGAACGCTGAAGCTTTCTTT. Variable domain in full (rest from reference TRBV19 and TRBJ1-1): DGGITQSPKYLFRKEGQNVTLSCEQNLNHDAMYWYRQDPGQGLRLIYYSQIVNDFQKGDIAEGYSVSREKKESFPLTVTSAQKNPTAFYLCASSGGTGVRSNAEAFFGQGTRLTVV.

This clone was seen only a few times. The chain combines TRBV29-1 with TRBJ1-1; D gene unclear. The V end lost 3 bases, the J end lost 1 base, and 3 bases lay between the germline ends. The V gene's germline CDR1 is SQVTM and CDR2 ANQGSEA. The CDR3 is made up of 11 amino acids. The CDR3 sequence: CSVEENTEAFF. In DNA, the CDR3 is TGCAGCGTTGAGGAGAACACTGAAGCTTTCTTT.

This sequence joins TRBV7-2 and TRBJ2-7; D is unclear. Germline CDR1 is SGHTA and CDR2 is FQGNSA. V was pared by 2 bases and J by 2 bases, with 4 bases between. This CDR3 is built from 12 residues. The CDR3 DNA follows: TGTGCCAGCAGCTTATCGCCCTACGAGCAGTACTTC. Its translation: CASSLSPYEQYF.

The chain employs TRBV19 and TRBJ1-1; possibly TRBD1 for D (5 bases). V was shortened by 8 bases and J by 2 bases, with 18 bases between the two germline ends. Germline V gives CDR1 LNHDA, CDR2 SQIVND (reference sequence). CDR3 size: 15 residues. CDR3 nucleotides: TGTGCCAGTTCCTGGGGCGGTCAGCCAAACACTGAAGCTTTCTTT. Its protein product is CASSWGGQPNTEAFF. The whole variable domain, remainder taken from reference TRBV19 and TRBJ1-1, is DGGITQSPKYLFRKEGQNVTLSCEQNLNHDAMYWYRQDPGQGLRLIYYSQIVNDFQKGDIAEGYSVSREKKESFPLTVTSAQKNPTAFYLCASSWGGQPNTEAFFGQGTRLTVV.

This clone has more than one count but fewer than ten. The CDR3 is CASSQADEVLGPQHF. CDR3 bases: TGCGCCAGCAGCCAAGCCGATGAGGTGTTGGGGCCCCAGCATTTT. The chain carries TRBV4-1 and TRBJ1-5; D is ambiguous. Looked up from germline, CDR1 is MGHRA and CDR2 is YSYEKL. V lost 1 base and J 9 bases, leaving 16 bases between the germline ends. The CDR3 spans 15 residues.

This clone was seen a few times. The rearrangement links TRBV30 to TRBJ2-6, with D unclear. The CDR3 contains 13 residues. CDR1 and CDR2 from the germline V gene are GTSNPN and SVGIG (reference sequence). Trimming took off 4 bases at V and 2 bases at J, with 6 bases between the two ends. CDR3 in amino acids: CAWKPPGANVLTF. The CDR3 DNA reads TGTGCCTGGAAACCCCCTGGGGCCAACGTCCTGACTTTC.

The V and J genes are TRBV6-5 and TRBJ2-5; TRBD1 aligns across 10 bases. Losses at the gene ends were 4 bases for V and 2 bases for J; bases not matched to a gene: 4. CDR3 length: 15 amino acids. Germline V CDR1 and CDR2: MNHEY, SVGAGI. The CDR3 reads CASSSGQGEQETQYF. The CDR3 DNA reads TGTGCCAGCAGTTCCGGACAGGGGGAACAAGAGACCCAGTACTTC.

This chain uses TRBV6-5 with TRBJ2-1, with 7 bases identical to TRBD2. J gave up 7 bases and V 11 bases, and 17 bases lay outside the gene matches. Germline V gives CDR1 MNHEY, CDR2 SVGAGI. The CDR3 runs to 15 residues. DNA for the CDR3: TGTGCCTGCATGCGCGGCCTAGCGGATGGGAATGAGCAGTTCTTC. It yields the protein CACMRGLADGNEQFF.

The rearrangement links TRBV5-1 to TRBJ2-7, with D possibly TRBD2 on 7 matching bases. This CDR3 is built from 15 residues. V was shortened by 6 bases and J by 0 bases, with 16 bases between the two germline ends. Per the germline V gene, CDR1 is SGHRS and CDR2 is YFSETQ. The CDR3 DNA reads TGCGCCAGCAATCTGGGAGGGGGGGCCTCCTACGAGCAGTACTTC. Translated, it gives CASNLGGGASYEQYF. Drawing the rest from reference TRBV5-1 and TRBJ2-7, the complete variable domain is KAGVTQTPRYLIKTRGQQVTLSCSPISGHRSVSWYQQTPGQGLQFLFEYFSETQRNKGNFPGRFSGRQFSNSRSEMNVSTLELGDSALYLCASNLGGGASYEQYFGPGTRLTVT.

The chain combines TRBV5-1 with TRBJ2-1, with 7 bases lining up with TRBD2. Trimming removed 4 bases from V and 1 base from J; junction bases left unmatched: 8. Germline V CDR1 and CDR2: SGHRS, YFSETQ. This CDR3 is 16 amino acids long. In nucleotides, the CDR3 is TGCGCCAGCAGCCCCCAGCGGGACCTTTCCTACAATGAGCAGTTCTTC. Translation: CASSPQRDLSYNEQFF.

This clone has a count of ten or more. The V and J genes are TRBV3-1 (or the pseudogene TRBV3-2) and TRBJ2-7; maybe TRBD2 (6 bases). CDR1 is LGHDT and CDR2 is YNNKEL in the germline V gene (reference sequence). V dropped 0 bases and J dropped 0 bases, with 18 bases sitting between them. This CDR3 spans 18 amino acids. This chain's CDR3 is CASSQDAPGVADSYEQYF. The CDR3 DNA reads TGTGCCAGCAGCCAAGATGCCCCTGGGGTAGCGGACTCCTACGAGCAGTACTTC.

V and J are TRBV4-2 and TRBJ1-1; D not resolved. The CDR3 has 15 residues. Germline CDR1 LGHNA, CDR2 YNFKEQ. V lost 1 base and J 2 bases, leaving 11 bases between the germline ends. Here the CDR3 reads CASSQGPQDNTEAFF. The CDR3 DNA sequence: TGTGCCAGCAGCCAAGGGCCCCAGGACAACACTGAAGCTTTCTTT.

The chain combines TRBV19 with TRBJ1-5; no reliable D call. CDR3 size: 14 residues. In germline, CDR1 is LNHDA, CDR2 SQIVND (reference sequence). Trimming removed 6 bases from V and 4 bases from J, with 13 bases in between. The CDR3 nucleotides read TGTGCCAGTAGGGGGTTTGGGGAAAATCAGCCCCAGCATTTT. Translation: CASRGFGENQPQHF.

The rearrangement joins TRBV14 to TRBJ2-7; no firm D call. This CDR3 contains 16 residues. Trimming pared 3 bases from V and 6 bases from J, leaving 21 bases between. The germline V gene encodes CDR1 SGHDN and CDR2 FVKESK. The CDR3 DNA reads TGTGCCAGCAGCCATTCCCCCGGGTCCTACGCCCCCGAGCAGTACTTC. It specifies CASSHSPGSYAPEQYF. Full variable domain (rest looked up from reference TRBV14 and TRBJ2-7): EAGVTQFPSHSVIEKGQTVTLRCDPISGHDNLYWYRRVMGKEIKFLLHFVKESKQDESGMPNNRFLAERTGGTYSTLKVQPAELEDSGVYFCASSHSPGSYAPEQYFGPGTRLTVT.

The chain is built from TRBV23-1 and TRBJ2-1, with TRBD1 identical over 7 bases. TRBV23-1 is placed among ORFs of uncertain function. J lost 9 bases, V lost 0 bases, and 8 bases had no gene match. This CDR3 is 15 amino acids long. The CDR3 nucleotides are TGCGCCAGCAGTCAATCGGGACAGATACCAGGTGAGCAGTTCTTC. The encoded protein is CASSQSGQIPGEQFF.

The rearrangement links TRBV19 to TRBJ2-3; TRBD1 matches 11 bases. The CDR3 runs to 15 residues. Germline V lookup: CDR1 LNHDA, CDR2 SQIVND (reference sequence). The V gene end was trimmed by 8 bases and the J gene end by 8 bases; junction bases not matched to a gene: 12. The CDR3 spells CASQGRGQGAGTQYF. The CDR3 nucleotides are TGTGCCAGTCAGGGACGCGGACAGGGGGCAGGTACGCAGTATTTT.